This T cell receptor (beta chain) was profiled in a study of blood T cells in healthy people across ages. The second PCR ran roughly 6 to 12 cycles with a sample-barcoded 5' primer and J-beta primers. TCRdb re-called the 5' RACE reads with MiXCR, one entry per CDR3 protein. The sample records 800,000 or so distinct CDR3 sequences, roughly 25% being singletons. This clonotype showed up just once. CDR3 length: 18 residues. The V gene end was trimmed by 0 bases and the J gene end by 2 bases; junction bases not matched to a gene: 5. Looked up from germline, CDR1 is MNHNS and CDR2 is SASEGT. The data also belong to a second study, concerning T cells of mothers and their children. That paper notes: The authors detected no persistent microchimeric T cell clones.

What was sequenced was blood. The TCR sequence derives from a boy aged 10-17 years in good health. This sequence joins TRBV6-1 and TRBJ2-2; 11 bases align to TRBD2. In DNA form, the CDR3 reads TGTGCCAGCAGTGAAGCAGTTAGCGGGGGGGCTAACACCGGGGAGCTGTTTTTT. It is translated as CASSEAVSGGANTGELFF.